This TCR beta chain appears in the sequencing data of a study of response to subunit inactivated influenza vaccine. The study, taken as a whole, reports: Authors suggested seasonal influenza vaccinations each recruit few new T cells.

Each CDR3 protein is one row after TCRdb ran MiXCR on the RT-PCR reads. This sample has almost 600,000 distinct CDR3 sequences, with roughly 15% found just once. This CDR3 has 15 residues. CDR1 is SGHDT, CDR2 YYEEEE, per germline. V was cut by 3 bases and J by 2 bases, with 14 bases left in between. This clonotype showed up just a few times. What it binds is not known. The V call is TRBV5-6, the J call TRBJ2-5; no reliable D call. The origin of this receptor is a middle-aged man who received an inactivated influenza vaccine. The starting material was PBMCs from blood, obtained 11 to 12 days after vaccination. In DNA form, the CDR3 reads TGTGCCAGCAGCTGGGGTTGGCAGAAACAAGAGACCCAGTACTTC. Translation: CASSWGWQKQETQYF.